A single sample is the source of the 25 T cell receptor beta chains below, sequenced in a study of type 1 regulatory T cells. TCRdb passed the reads through MiXCR, listing each CDR3 protein once. The sample records 60,000 to 70,000 distinct CDR3 sequences, about 50% being singletons. The antigens of these receptors remain unknown. Sequenced sample: cultured non-Tr1 T cells, either the whole culture or a sorted T cell fraction (not recorded which). Receptors were obtained from a human donor in good health.

The V gene is TRBV15, the J gene TRBJ2-5, with no clear D. The germline V gene has CDR1 LNHNV and CDR2 YYDKDF (reference sequence). Trimming removed 5 bases from V and 5 bases from J, with 6 bases in between. The CDR3 is made up of 11 amino acids. This CDR3 reads CATSHGETQYF. The CDR3 coding sequence is TGTGCCACCAGCCACGGGGAGACCCAGTACTTC.

In regard to this clonotype: Sequence at one end of the junction differs from germline and may be a read error. This chain connects TRBV12-3 or TRBV12-4 to TRBJ2-7; 10 bases line up with TRBD2. The length of the CDR3 is 14 residues. The CDR3 nucleotides read TGTGCCAGCAGGAGAAGCGGGGGGGCCTACGGGCAGTACTTC. Amino acid sequence: CASRRSGGAYGQYF.

This clonotype showed up just once. This rearrangement joins TRBV20-1 to TRBJ2-5; 8 nucleotides line up with TRBD2. This CDR3 contains 14 residues. V trimming: 3 bases; J trimming: 2 bases; junction bases outside the gene matches: 5. Germline CDR1 DFQATT, CDR2 SNEGSKA (reference sequence). The chain's CDR3 is CSASETGGQETQYF. As DNA, the CDR3 is TGCAGTGCTAGTGAAACGGGGGGGCAAGAGACCCAGTACTTC.

The chain joins TRBV5-1 to TRBJ2-3; 10 nucleotides align to TRBD2. CDR3 length: 16 amino acids. Germline V gene data show CDR1 as SGHRS and CDR2 as YFSETQ. Unmatched junction bases numbered 8, after V lost 4 bases and J lost 3 bases. The CDR3 sequence is CASSPERGGRTDTQYF. The CDR3 DNA reads as TGCGCCAGCAGCCCGGAGCGGGGGGGCCGAACAGATACGCAGTATTTT. Complete variable domain (other parts from reference TRBV5-1 and TRBJ2-3): KAGVTQTPRYLIKTRGQQVTLSCSPISGHRSVSWYQQTPGQGLQFLFEYFSETQRNKGNFPGRFSGRQFSNSRSEMNVSTLELGDSALYLCASSPERGGRTDTQYFGPGTRLTVL.

This clonotype was counted between two and nine times. The chain combines TRBV2 with TRBJ2-1, with TRBD1 matching 8 bases. CDR3 length: 15 amino acids. V shed 2 bases, J shed 7 bases, and the junction held 7 bases outside the gene matches. The germline V gene has CDR1 SNHLY and CDR2 FYNNEI. The CDR3: CASSETGQGGNEQFF. For the CDR3, the DNA is TGTGCCAGCAGTGAAACCGGACAGGGCGGTAATGAGCAGTTCTTC. Filled out from reference TRBV2 and TRBJ2-1, the complete variable domain reads EPEVTQTPSHQVTQMGQEVILRCVPISNHLYFYWYRQILGQKVEFLVSFYNNEISEKSEIFDDQFSVERPDGSNFTLKIRSTKLEDSAMYFCASSETGQGGNEQFFGPGTRLTVL.

This clonotype was counted once. Possible read error: a much larger clone is one base away. The chain has TRBV5-1 and TRBJ2-1; no clear D gene. There are 15 residues in the CDR3. CDR1 and CDR2 from the germline V gene are SGHRS and YFSETQ. The chain's CDR3 is CASNLSTQSYNEQFF. CDR3 DNA sequence: TGCGCCAGCAACTTGTCGACCCAATCCTACAATGAGCAGTTCTTC.

The CDR3 spells CASSLDPIGKTQYF. The CDR3 nucleotides read TGTGCCAGCAGCTTAGACCCGATCGGGAAGACCCAGTACTTC. V gene TRBV11-2 combines with J gene TRBJ2-5; weak D call: TRBD2 (5 bases). V was shortened by 0 bases and J by 6 bases, with 11 bases between the two germline ends. CDR3 size: 14 residues. Germline CDR1 is SGHAT and CDR2 is FQNNGV.

This clonotype came up a few times. The rearrangement links TRBV7-2 to TRBJ2-7; D is uncertain. Germline V gene data show CDR1 as SGHTA and CDR2 as FQGNSA. The CDR3 runs to 13 residues. Between the trimmed V and J ends, which lost 5 bases and 2 bases, there was a span of 10 bases. CDR3 loop: CASSHPGPYEQYF. The CDR3 nucleotides are TGTGCCAGCAGCCATCCTGGGCCCTACGAGCAGTACTTC.

This chain connects TRBV7-9 to TRBJ2-7; the D is unclear. Trimming removed 4 bases at V and 6 bases at J, with 16 bases between. This CDR3 contains 14 residues. In germline, CDR1 is SEHNR, CDR2 FQNEAQ (reference sequence). The CDR3 is CASSSPPSRAEQYF. CDR3 DNA sequence: TGTGCCAGCAGCTCCCCCCCCAGTAGGGCCGAGCAGTACTTC.

The rearrangement links TRBV20-1 to TRBJ1-5, with TRBD1 matching 9 bases. The J call is uncertain, as TRBJ2-3 better fits the DNA end. Germline V gene sequence: CDR1 DFQATT, CDR2 SNEGSKA (reference sequence). This CDR3 comprises 17 residues. CDR3 region: CSARVETGGRGNQPQYF. In DNA, the CDR3 is TGCAGTGCTAGGGTGGAGACAGGGGGTCGAGGCAATCAGCCCCAGTATTTT.

The chain recombines TRBV29-1 with TRBJ2-3; TRBD2 matches 11 bases. V was pared by 5 bases and J by 1 base, with 5 bases of the junction left unmatched. The CDR3 runs 15 residues. From germline, CDR1 is SQVTM and CDR2 ANQGSEA. The CDR3: CSVLTSGDRTDTQYF. CDR3 sequence (DNA): TGCAGCGTTTTGACTAGCGGGGATCGCACAGATACGCAGTATTTT.

This clonotype was seen a handful of times. The chain joins TRBV5-1 to TRBJ2-1, with 7 bases matching TRBD2. The V and J ends lost 0 bases and 15 bases, in that order; junction bases with no gene match: 12. The CDR3 contains 14 residues. CDR1 SGHRS and CDR2 YFSETQ come from the germline V gene. The CDR3 nucleotides are TGCGCCAGCAGCTTGGGAGTCGTCGGCGGGGGAAGGTTCTTC. Translation gives CASSLGVVGGGRFF. The full variable domain, with the rest looked up from reference TRBV5-1 and TRBJ2-1, is KAGVTQTPRYLIKTRGQQVTLSCSPISGHRSVSWYQQTPGQGLQFLFEYFSETQRNKGNFPGRFSGRQFSNSRSEMNVSTLELGDSALYLCASSLGVVGGGRFFGPGTRLTVL.

The chain is built from TRBV20-1 and TRBJ2-1; TRBD2 matches 8 bases. CDR1 and CDR2 (germline): DFQATT, SNEGSKA (reference sequence). V shed 2 bases, J shed 8 bases, and the junction held 11 bases outside the gene matches. The CDR3 length is 15 residues. The chain's CDR3 is CSARSAGAHFDEQFF. The CDR3 nucleotides read TGCAGTGCTAGATCAGCGGGGGCACATTTCGATGAGCAGTTCTTC.

This chain uses TRBV2 with TRBJ2-7, with 9 bases aligning to TRBD2. The junction had 6 bases not matched to a gene; V was cut back by 7 bases and J by 5 bases. Looked up from germline, CDR1 is SNHLY and CDR2 is FYNNEI. There are 13 residues in the CDR3. The CDR3 protein is CASTAGGADEQYF. In nucleotides, the CDR3 is TGTGCCAGCACGGCGGGGGGGGCAGACGAGCAGTACTTC. The whole variable domain, remainder taken from reference TRBV2 and TRBJ2-7, is EPEVTQTPSHQVTQMGQEVILRCVPISNHLYFYWYRQILGQKVEFLVSFYNNEISEKSEIFDDQFSVERPDGSNFTLKIRSTKLEDSAMYFCASTAGGADEQYFGPGTRLTVT.

The CDR3 is CASSPPGLQETQYF. The CDR3 DNA follows: TGTGCCAGCTCACCACCGGGTTTACAAGAGACCCAGTACTTC. The genes are TRBV18 and TRBJ2-5; D ambiguous. CDR1 and CDR2 from the germline V gene are KGHSH and LQKENI. Trimming stripped 0 bases from V and 2 bases from J, with 7 bases between. This CDR3 comprises 14 residues.

This chain connects TRBV3-1 to TRBJ2-1, with D perhaps TRBD2 (6 bases). The V end lost 4 bases, the J end lost 6 bases, and 19 bases lay between the germline ends. Germline V CDR1 and CDR2: LGHDT, YNNKEL (reference sequence). CDR3 size: 16 residues. DNA for the CDR3: TGTGCCAGCAGCCCTAGAAGAGGTATCGGGGGCAATGAGCAGTTCTTC. It yields the protein CASSPRRGIGGNEQFF.

This chain links TRBV3-1 with TRBJ2-1; 8 bases agree with TRBD1. V dropped 4 bases and J dropped 4; count of bases not matched to a gene: 9. The CDR3 runs 16 residues. Germline values: CDR1 LGHDT, CDR2 YNNKEL (reference sequence). The CDR3 is CASSPPQGAPYNEQFF. The CDR3 DNA reads as TGTGCCAGCAGCCCCCCGCAGGGGGCGCCGTACAATGAGCAGTTCTTC.

The CDR3 spells CASSYRGQGYGYTF. In DNA form, the CDR3 reads TGTGCCAGCAGTTACCGGGGACAGGGCTATGGCTACACCTTC. This chain links TRBV6-2 or TRBV6-3 with TRBJ1-2; 9 nucleotides agree with TRBD1. The trim removed 2 bases at V and 4 bases at J, leaving 2 bases unmatched. The CDR3 runs to 14 residues. Germline CDR1 MNHEY, CDR2 SVGEGT.

This clonotype was seen a handful of times. The chain employs TRBV5-5 and TRBJ1-1; D possibly corresponds to TRBD1 (5 bases). The V gene lost 3 bases and the J gene lost 1 base, with 7 bases spanning the gap. Germline CDR1 reads SGHKS; CDR2 reads YYEKEE (reference sequence). This CDR3 region has 13 residues. Here the CDR3 reads CASSWGRNTEAFF. CDR3 in DNA: TGTGCCAGCAGCTGGGGGAGGAACACTGAAGCTTTCTTT.

The gene calls are TRBV7-2 and TRBJ1-5, with 8 positions matching TRBD1. CDR1 SGHTA and CDR2 FQGNSA come from the germline V gene. V gave up 4 bases and J gave up 2 bases; unmatched junction bases: 4. The CDR3 has 15 amino acids. The CDR3 nucleotides read TGTGCCAGCAGCTGGACAGGGAGAGGCAATCAGCCCCAGCATTTT. Its protein is CASSWTGRGNQPQHF.

This clonotype showed up just once. The J gene is TRBJ1-5, the V gene TRBV20-1; D is undetermined. The CDR3 is made up of 13 amino acids. The germline gives CDR1 DFQATT, CDR2 SNEGSKA (reference sequence). V was trimmed by 0 bases and J by 7 bases, leaving 10 bases between them. CDR3 residues: CSARDRGDQPQHF. For the CDR3, the DNA is TGCAGTGCTAGAGATCGGGGTGACCAGCCCCAGCATTTT.

CDR3 region: CASRFTGARGYTF. The DNA of the CDR3 is TGTGCCAGCAGATTCACAGGGGCTAGGGGCTACACCTTC. This chain joins TRBV12-3 or TRBV12-4 and TRBJ1-2; the match to TRBD1 covers 7 bases. The CDR3 has 13 amino acids. Trimming removed 6 bases from V and 8 bases from J; junction bases left unmatched: 9.

This sequence joins TRBV11-2 and TRBJ2-3; the D call may be TRBD1 or TRBD2 (6 bases each). CDR3 length equals 18 residues. V gave up 4 bases and J gave up 0 bases, with 20 bases separating them. The germline V gene has CDR1 SGHAT and CDR2 FQNNGV. The CDR3 nucleotides read TGTGCCAGCAGCTCGATTTGGGGGGTGGGACAAAGCACAGATACGCAGTATTTT. Amino acids: CASSSIWGVGQSTDTQYF. The full variable domain, with the rest looked up from reference TRBV11-2 and TRBJ2-3, is EAGVAQSPRYKIIEKRQSVAFWCNPISGHATLYWYQQILGQGPKLLIQFQNNGVVDDSQLPKDRFSAERLKGVDSTLKIQPAKLEDSAVYLCASSSIWGVGQSTDTQYFGPGTRLTVL.

CDR3 region: CSVDVHRGNEQFF. For the CDR3, the DNA is TGCAGCGTTGATGTCCACAGGGGAAATGAGCAGTTCTTC. V usage is TRBV29-1 and J usage is TRBJ2-1, with 7 bases lining up with TRBD1. This CDR3 has 13 residues. The germline CDR1 and CDR2 sequences are SQVTM and ANQGSEA. J lost 7 bases, V lost 3 bases, and 6 bases had no gene match.

This chain joins TRBV2 and TRBJ2-4, with D perhaps given as TRBD1 or TRBD2 (5 bases each). The CDR3 has 18 amino acids. The germline gives CDR1 SNHLY, CDR2 FYNNEI. Trimming left V 3 bases short and J 0 bases short, with 18 bases between. In DNA form, the CDR3 reads TGTGCCAGCAGTGACGACAAGCCGGGGCGGAAAGCCAAAAACATTCAGTACTTC. It is translated as CASSDDKPGRKAKNIQYF.